This T cell receptor beta chain comes out of a study of cytomegalovirus exposure and HLA in healthy donors. This clone was found once. PCR was performed using 60 Vbeta and 13 Jbeta primers. Method: immunoSEQ multiplex PCR; TCRdb's copy keeps in-frame clones and lacks some. The sample lists approximately 70,000 clones, 60% to 80% occurring once. Germline trimming cut 5 bases from V and 0 bases from J; bases unmatched to any gene: 5. The CDR3 has 15 amino acids. Germline CDR1 is SGHNT and CDR2 is YENEEA. The chain employs TRBV11-3 and TRBJ2-5, with 8 positions matching TRBD1. Sequencing used PBMCs. This clonotype originated in a woman in her forties in good health and CMV-seropositive. CDR3 sequence: CASSPRTGNQETQYF. For the CDR3, the DNA is TGTGCCAGCAGCCCCCGGACAGGGAACCAAGAGACCCAGTACTTC.